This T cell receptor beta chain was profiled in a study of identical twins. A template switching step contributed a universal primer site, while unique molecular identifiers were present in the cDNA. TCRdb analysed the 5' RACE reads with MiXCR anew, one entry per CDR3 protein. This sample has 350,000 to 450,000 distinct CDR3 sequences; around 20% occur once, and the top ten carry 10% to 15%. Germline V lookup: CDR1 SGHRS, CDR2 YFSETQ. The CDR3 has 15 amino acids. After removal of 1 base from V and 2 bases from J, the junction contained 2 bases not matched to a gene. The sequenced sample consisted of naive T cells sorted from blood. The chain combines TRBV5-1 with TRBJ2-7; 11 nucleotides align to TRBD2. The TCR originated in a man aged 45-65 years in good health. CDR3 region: CASSLTSGRAYEQYF. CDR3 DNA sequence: TGCGCCAGCAGCTTGACTAGCGGGAGAGCCTACGAGCAGTACTTC.